This T cell receptor beta chain appears in the sequencing data of a study of neurological immune-mediated disorders. Study outcomes and limitations: Private repertoires in all groups were suggested by the absence of shared CDR3 amino acid sequences among expanded clones across subjects.

CDR1 and CDR2 from the germline V gene are DFQATT and SNEGSKA (reference sequence). This CDR3 is built from 13 residues. Unmatched junction bases numbered 4, after V lost 2 bases and J lost 5 bases. Healthy control participants comprised blood bank volunteers in Maryland, USA. Preparation of the unsorted libraries drew on 2 million PBMCs stored at -80 C. cDNA was made by 5'RACE with 10-nucleotide random UMIs. From the 5' RACE reads, TCRdb called clonotypes with MiXCR, one entry per CDR3 protein. The table records around 78,000 distinct CDR3 sequences, roughly 18% of them present only once. This clonotype was observed a few times. The antigen remains undetermined.

The chain joins TRBV20-1 to TRBJ2-5; 8 nucleotides align to TRBD2. The receptor was derived from a woman between 40 and 50 years old in good health. Sequenced sample: PBMCs. CDR3: CSARRAGVETQYF. CDR3 DNA: TGCAGTGCTAGACGAGCGGGGGTGGAGACCCAGTACTTC.